Reported below is one T cell receptor (beta chain). Its antigen is not yet known. The record has no base qualities; no much larger clone is one base away. TCR beta CDR3 regions were sequenced from DNA using the immunoSEQ hsTCRbeta Kit. The source study handled its data this way. TCR sequencing data were analysed with the ImmunoSEQ Analyzer. T cell clonality was defined as 1 minus Pielou's evenness, as computed on productive rearrangements. The inverse Simpson index, applied to productive templates, was used to measure T cell diversity. T cell density was defined as TCR beta template counts normalized to usable DNA, with usable DNA estimated by amplification and sequencing of housekeeping genes. Two-sided Kruskal-Wallis tests were used to compare TCR metrics between histologic stages. What TCRdb holds here is the immuneACCESS table cut down to in-frame rearrangements. Part of the clones is not present; checked against another copy, under half of the missing clones reflect an unresolved V gene, and the others are unexplained. For V, J and clone size, that table is used; D and trimming come from the DNA. The sample profile shows 7,500 to 10,000 clones; around 90% of them were found once. Of the sample, 2.5% to 3.5% is held by the ten largest clones.

Resection was performed on patients in Japan or China between the mid-2010s and the late 2010s. Two lung cancer pathologists independently confirmed the histologic diagnosis of each case on H&E slides. Premalignant or tumor cells were enriched for nucleic acid extraction by macro-dissection performed after pathologic assessment. FFPE tissue was used for DNA isolation with the AllPrep DNA/RNA FFPE Kit. The entry originates in a study of immune evolution from preneoplasia to lung adenocarcinoma (dated by TCRdb to the early 2020s). With respect to the entire study: HLA loss of heterozygosity was observed in roughly 7%, 15% and 33% of AIS, MIA and ADC lesions, respectively, and was not observed in any AAH lesions. The study reported that about a hundred samples were used for TCR sequencing. POLYSOLVER was used to infer class I HLA alleles from exome data, and LOHHLA was used to detect allele-specific HLA loss. Resected precursor lesions (AAH, AIS, MIA) and invasive adenocarcinomas were compared with paired morphologically normal lung tissue. Immune contexture across lung adenocarcinoma precursors and invasive adenocarcinoma was profiled using immune gene expression, TCR sequencing and multiplex immunofluorescence. In total, the cohort included roughly 53 patients with pulmonary nodules, all of whom underwent surgical resection. The immune data were integrated with whole exome sequencing and methylation data from the same cohort of nodules. The sample size was set by how many specimens were available, not by a prior power calculation. TCR sequencing data were obtained from more than 45 patients. What the authors observed across the whole study: T cell clonality was highest in KRAS-mutant nodules compared with EGFR-mutant or double wild-type lesions. Normal lung had the highest top T cell clone frequencies, and these frequencies appeared to fall progressively from AAH through AIS, MIA and invasive adenocarcinoma. The highest clonality was observed in normal lung, whereas higher T cell density and diversity but lower clonality appeared to be present in later-stage lesions. The findings reflected association rather than direct causation, and larger cohorts with long-term follow-up and longitudinal biopsies were considered necessary. Because all patients came from Japan and China, whether the findings apply to Western populations was uncertain.

Measured from the cysteine to the phenylalanine, the CDR3 is 14 residues long. The sequence is cut down to CDR3 DNA, 42 bases in frame from base 1. Trimming takes 1 base from V and 8 bases from J, and the germline ends sit 14 bases apart. Reading the germline V gene gives CDR1 SGHVS and CDR2 FQNEAQ. The sample was FFPE invasive lung adenocarcinoma tissue. Read against the paper, the sample's cell subset or site label means: frankly invasive lung adenocarcinoma (ADC). The chain employs TRBV7-8 and TRBJ1-1, and the D gene may be TRBD1, 5 bases matching. The receptor comes from a person between 65 and 79 years old with invasive lung adenocarcinoma. Some clones in this sample may be carry-over from other donors' samples. This receptor carries the CDR3 CASSLERGQAEAFF. In nucleotides, the sequence is TGTGCCAGCAGCTTAGAGAGGGGCCAGGCGGAAGCTTTCTTT.